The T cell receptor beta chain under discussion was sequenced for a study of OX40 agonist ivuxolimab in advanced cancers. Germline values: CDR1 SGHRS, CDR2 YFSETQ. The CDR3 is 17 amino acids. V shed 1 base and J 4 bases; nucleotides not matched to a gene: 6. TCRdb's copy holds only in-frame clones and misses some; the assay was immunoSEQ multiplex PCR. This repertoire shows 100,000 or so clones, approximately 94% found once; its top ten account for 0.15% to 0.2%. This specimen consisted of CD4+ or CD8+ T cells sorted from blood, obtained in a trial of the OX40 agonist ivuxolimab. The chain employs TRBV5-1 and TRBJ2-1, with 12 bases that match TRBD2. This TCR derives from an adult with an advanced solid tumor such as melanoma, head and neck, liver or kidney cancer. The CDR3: CASSLSTSGGIYNEQFF. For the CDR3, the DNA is TGCGCCAGCAGCTTGAGCACTAGCGGGGGGATTTACAATGAGCAGTTCTTC.